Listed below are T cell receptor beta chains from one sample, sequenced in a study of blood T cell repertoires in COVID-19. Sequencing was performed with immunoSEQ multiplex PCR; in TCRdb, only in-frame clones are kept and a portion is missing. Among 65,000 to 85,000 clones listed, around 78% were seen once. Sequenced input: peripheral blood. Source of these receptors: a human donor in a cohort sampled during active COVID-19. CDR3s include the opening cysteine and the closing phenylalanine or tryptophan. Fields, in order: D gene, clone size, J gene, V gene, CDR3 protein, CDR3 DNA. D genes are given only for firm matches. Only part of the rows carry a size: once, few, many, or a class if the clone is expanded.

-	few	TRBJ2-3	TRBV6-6	CASSSRDTQYF	TGTGCCAGCAGTTCCCGGGATACGCAGTATTTT
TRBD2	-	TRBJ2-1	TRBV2	CASSDERGGLNEQFF	TGTGCCAGCAGCGATGAGCGGGGGGGCCTCAATGAGCAGTTCTTC
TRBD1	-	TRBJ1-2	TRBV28	CASRRDRGRNYGYTF	TGTGCCAGCAGACGGGACAGGGGCCGTAACTATGGCTACACCTTC
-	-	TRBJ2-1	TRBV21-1	CASSVREGTSGDNEQFF	TGTGCCAGCAGCGTCCGGGAGGGGACTAGCGGTGACAATGAGCAGTTCTTC
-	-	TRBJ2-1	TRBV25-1	CASSEYYYNEQFF	TGTGCCAGCAGTGAATATTACTACAATGAGCAGTTCTTC
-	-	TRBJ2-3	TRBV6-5	CASSYVSTSTDTQYF	TGTGCCAGCAGTTACGTGAGCACTAGCACAGATACGCAGTATTTT
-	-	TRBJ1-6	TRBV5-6	CASSSPFGEVNSPLHF	TGTGCCAGCAGCTCTCCTTTCGGCGAGGTAAATTCACCCCTCCACTTT
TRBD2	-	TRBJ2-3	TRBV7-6	CASSLGLAGGPGTDTQYF	TGTGCCAGCAGCCTAGGACTAGCGGGAGGGCCGGGCACAGATACGCAGTATTTT
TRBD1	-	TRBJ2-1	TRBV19	CASSKGRGPYNEQFF	TGTGCCAGTAGTAAGGGCAGGGGGCCCTACAATGAGCAGTTCTTC
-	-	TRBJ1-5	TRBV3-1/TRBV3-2	CASGDEHQPQHF	TGTGCCAGTGGAGACGAGCATCAGCCCCAGCATTTT
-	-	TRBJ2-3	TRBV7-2	CASSFTPGLTRPPYF	TGTGCCAGCAGCTTCACCCCGGGACTGACCCGCCCGCCGTATTTT
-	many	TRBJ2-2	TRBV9	CASSVLTGELFF	TGTGCCAGCAGCGTTCTCACCGGGGAGCTGTTTTTT
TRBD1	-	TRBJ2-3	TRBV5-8	CASSLGTGMTDTQYF	TGTGCCAGCAGCCTCGGGACAGGGATGACAGATACGCAGTATTTT
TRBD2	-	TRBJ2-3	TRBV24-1	CATSDVFGTSPTDTQYF	TGTGCCACCAGCGACGTTTTTGGGACTAGCCCCACAGATACGCAGTATTTT
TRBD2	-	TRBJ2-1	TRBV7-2	CASSLGLAGPPYNEQFF	TGTGCCAGCAGCTTAGGACTAGCGGGGCCCCCTTACAATGAGCAGTTCTTC
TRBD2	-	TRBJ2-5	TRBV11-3	CASSFQFGLAGGSETQYF	TGTGCCAGCAGCTTTCAGTTTGGACTAGCGGGAGGTTCGGAGACCCAGTACTTC
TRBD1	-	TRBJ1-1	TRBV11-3	CASSPGTDYFTEAFF	TGTGCCAGCAGCCCCGGGACAGATTATTTTACTGAAGCTTTCTTT
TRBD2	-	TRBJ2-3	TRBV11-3	CASSLAGGRWDTQYF	TGTGCCAGCAGCTTAGCTGGCGGGAGATGGGATACGCAGTATTTT
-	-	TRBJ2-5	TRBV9	CASSSNPVVEEAQYF	TGTGCCAGCAGCTCCAACCCCGTGGTAGAAGAGGCCCAGTACTTC
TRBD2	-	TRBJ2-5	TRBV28	CASSSLAGQETQYF	TGTGCCAGCAGTTCCCTAGCGGGGCAAGAGACCCAGTACTTC
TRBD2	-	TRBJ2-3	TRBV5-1	CASSSWGLAADTQYF	TGCGCCAGCAGCTCTTGGGGACTAGCGGCAGATACGCAGTATTTT
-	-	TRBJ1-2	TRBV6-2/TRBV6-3	CASSYPGTFGYTF	TGTGCCAGCAGTTACCCGGGGACATTCGGCTACACCTTC
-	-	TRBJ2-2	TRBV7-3	CASSSQGWTGELFF	TGTGCCAGCAGCTCCCAGGGTTGGACCGGGGAGCTGTTTTTT
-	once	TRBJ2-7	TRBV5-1	CASSLVGSSYEQYF	TGCGCCAGCAGCTTGGTTGGGAGCTCCTACGAGCAGTACTTC
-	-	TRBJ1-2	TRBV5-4	CASSLSRQFPYGYTF	TGTGCCAGCAGCTTGAGCAGGCAGTTCCCCTATGGCTACACCTTC